Listed below are T cell receptor beta chains from one sample, sequenced in a study of OX40 agonist ivuxolimab in advanced cancers. The repertoire was sequenced with immunoSEQ multiplex PCR; TCRdb's copy has only in-frame clones and lacks some. The data contain about 48,000 clones, roughly 77% of them singletons. The sample in question was CD4+ or CD8+ T cells sorted from blood, obtained in a trial of the OX40 agonist ivuxolimab. These receptors were taken from an adult with an advanced solid tumor such as melanoma, head and neck, liver or kidney cancer. The CDR3 runs from the conserved cysteine through the conserved F or W. A D gene is named only where the DNA matches it firmly. Some rows mark clone size as missing; the rest say once, few, many or name a class of expanded clone.

d_call j_call v_call clone_size cdr3_nt cdr3_aa
. TRBJ1-1 TRBV2 . TGTGCCAGCAGGTCACAGGGAGAGAACACTGAAGCTTTCTTT CASRSQGENTEAFF
. TRBJ1-4 TRBV5-6 . TGTGCCAGCAGCTCACAGGGTCAGGCTGAAAAACTGTTTTTT CASSSQGQAEKLFF
TRBD2 TRBJ2-7 TRBV7-9 . TGTGCCAGCAGTGGGCGGGGACTAGCGGAGTACTTC CASSGRGLAEYF
. TRBJ2-1 TRBV10-3 . TGTGCCATCAGTGAGTCGCCAGGGAAGGGAAATGAGCAGTTCTTC CAISESPGKGNEQFF
. TRBJ1-3 TRBV29-1 . TGCAGCGTCCAAGAATCTGGAAACACCATATATTTT CSVQESGNTIYF
. TRBJ1-2 TRBV30 . TGTGCCTGGAGTAGTTCGGAAGGTAATGCCTATGGCTACACCTTC CAWSSSEGNAYGYTF
TRBD1 TRBJ1-2 TRBV5-4 . TGCGCCAGCAGCTTGGACAGGAACGGCTACACCTTC CASSLDRNGYTF
TRBD1 TRBJ1-2 TRBV4-1 . TGCGCCAGCAGCCCAGGACAGGGAGGGAACTATGGCTACACCTTC CASSPGQGGNYGYTF
. TRBJ2-1 TRBV27 few TGTGCCAGCAGTTCCCCCCTCAGGGGTTCCCACAATGAGCAGTTCTTC CASSSPLRGSHNEQFF
TRBD2 TRBJ2-3 TRBV7-9 . TGTGCCAGCAGCTTAGGGCTAGCGGCTAGCACAGATACGCAGTATTTT CASSLGLAASTDTQYF
. TRBJ2-2 TRBV6-1 . TGTGCCAGCAGTCCCGGACGGAACACCGGGGAGCTGTTTTTT CASSPGRNTGELFF
. TRBJ1-3 TRBV6-1 . TGTGCCAGCAGTCATAACAGAGACTCTGGAAACACCATATATTTT CASSHNRDSGNTIYF
TRBD2 TRBJ2-1 TRBV5-4 few TGTGCCAGCAGCCCTACACTAGCGGACAATGAGCAGTTCTTC CASSPTLADNEQFF
. TRBJ2-7 TRBV27 once TGTGCCAGCAGTTTGGAGTTCGGGTTAATCTACGAGCAGTACTTC CASSLEFGLIYEQYF
. TRBJ2-7 TRBV7-6 . TGTGCCAGCAGCTTAGTGGGCAGCTCCTACGAGCAGTACTTC CASSLVGSSYEQYF
TRBD1 TRBJ1-2 TRBV5-4 few TGTGCCAGCAGCAACAGGGGCGGCTATGGCTACACCTTC CASSNRGGYGYTF
. TRBJ2-1 TRBV5-1 . TGCGCCAGCACGACGCTACCCAGCTACAATGAGCAGTTCTTC CASTTLPSYNEQFF
TRBD1 TRBJ1-5 TRBV27 . TGTGCCAGCAGTTTATGGGAAGGGGGCCAGCCCCAGCATTTT CASSLWEGGQPQHF
TRBD2 TRBJ2-3 TRBV10-3 . TGTGCCATCACCGCCGGGACTAGCGGTTTAGCAGATACGCAGTATTTT CAITAGTSGLADTQYF
. TRBJ1-2 TRBV6-1 . TGTGCCACCAAGATGCCCCGGGGCTACACCTTC CATKMPRGYTF
. TRBJ1-1 TRBV28 few TGTGCCAGCAGACAGACCACTGAAGCTTTCTTT CASRQTTEAFF
TRBD1 TRBJ2-3 TRBV12-5 . TGTGCTAGTGGCCCGGGACAGAGCACAGATACGCAGTATTTT CASGPGQSTDTQYF
. TRBJ1-2 TRBV4-1 . TGCGCCAGCAGCCAAGTGGAGGGCTTCCGCTATGGCTACACCTTC CASSQVEGFRYGYTF
. TRBJ1-2 TRBV4-1 . TGCGCCAGCAGCCAAGATTCAGTACAGGACCCTAACTATGGCTACACCTTC CASSQDSVQDPNYGYTF
TRBD1 TRBJ2-7 TRBV7-8 . TGTGCCAGCAGCTTGGGACAGGGTAGTAGAGAGCAGTACTTC CASSLGQGSREQYF
. TRBJ2-1 TRBV7-9 few TGTGCCAGCAGTTTAAGACTGGGCGCCGAGTTCTTC CASSLRLGAEFF
TRBD2 TRBJ2-1 TRBV11-2 . TGTGCCAGCAGCTTAAGAGTTGGTGGACTAGCGGGAAACAATGAGCAGTTCTTC CASSLRVGGLAGNNEQFF
. TRBJ1-6 TRBV2 . TGTGCCAGCAGGGCCAGGGTAGCGGGCTCACCCCTCCACTTT CASRARVAGSPLHF
TRBD1 TRBJ1-4 TRBV11-2 . TGTGCCAGCAGTCTACAGGGGGCCAGGGGTGAAAAACTGTTTTTT CASSLQGARGEKLFF
TRBD1 TRBJ1-2 TRBV6-5 once TGTGCCAGCCATGCTGGGACAGGGCTCTATGGCTACACCTTC CASHAGTGLYGYTF
. TRBJ1-5 TRBV27 . TGTGCCAGCAGCCTCCTCCCCGGCAATCAGCCCCAGCATTTT CASSLLPGNQPQHF
. TRBJ1-5 TRBV11-2 few TGTGCCAGCAGTCGGAACCGGGGGGGGAATCAGCCCCAGCATTTT CASSRNRGGNQPQHF
TRBD1 TRBJ1-1 TRBV5-6 . TGTGCCAGCAGCTTGGCTATATACAGGGGACTGAACACTGAAGCTTTCTTT CASSLAIYRGLNTEAFF
TRBD1 TRBJ1-1 TRBV28 . TGTGCCAGCAGCCAGACACAGGGGGCGGACACTGAAGCTTTCTTT CASSQTQGADTEAFF
. TRBJ2-1 TRBV12-5 . TGTGCTAGTAATACAGGGAAGTCCTACAATGAGCAGTTCTTC CASNTGKSYNEQFF
TRBD2 TRBJ2-7 TRBV29-1 . TGCAGCGTGCAAACTAGCGCCAACACTTTGGGGCAGTACTTC CSVQTSANTLGQYF
. TRBJ2-3 TRBV11-2 . TGTGCCAGCAGCTTTCGAACAGGCGGTACAGATACGCAGTATTTT CASSFRTGGTDTQYF
. TRBJ2-7 TRBV5-1 . TGCGCCAGCAGCTTGAATGTAAGGGAGCAGTACTTC CASSLNVREQYF
. TRBJ2-3 TRBV5-6 . TGTGCCAGCAGCTTGGTCGGGGGGCCCGCGGCGACAGATACGCAGTATTTT CASSLVGGPAATDTQYF
. TRBJ2-2 TRBV19 . TGTGCCAGTAGTAGCTGGGAAAACACCGGGGAGCTGTTTTTT CASSSWENTGELFF
. TRBJ1-1 TRBV19 . TGTGCCAGTAGTCTCTACCTCGGGGCTGAAGCTTTCTTT CASSLYLGAEAFF
. TRBJ1-4 TRBV9 . TGTGCCAGCAGCCCTTCTGGGACGGTCAATGAAAAACTGTTTTTT CASSPSGTVNEKLFF
. TRBJ2-1 TRBV12-5 . TGTGCTAGTGGTTTGGAGGCTGAGCAGTTCTTC CASGLEAEQFF
. TRBJ2-3 TRBV19 . TGTGCCAGTAGTATAGCGGCTAGCGTTTCAGATACGCAGTATTTT CASSIAASVSDTQYF
. TRBJ2-7 TRBV6-1 . TGTGCCAGCAGTCCATGGGTAGCAGCCTACGAGCAGTACTTC CASSPWVAAYEQYF
TRBD1 TRBJ2-7 TRBV29-1 . TGCAGCGGTAGACAGGGCGCTGGGGACGAGCAGTACTTC CSGRQGAGDEQYF
. TRBJ1-1 TRBV6-5 once TGTGCCAGCACAACACCGGGACATCCCCCAGGGGAAGCTTTCTTT CASTTPGHPPGEAFF
TRBD1 TRBJ2-3 TRBV11-2 . TGTGCCAGCAGAGTCCCGGGACAGGGAAATACGCAGTATTTT CASRVPGQGNTQYF
. TRBJ2-7 TRBV6-6 . TGTGCCAGCAGTTCCGCTACCGTCCGGGAGCAGTACTTC CASSSATVREQYF
TRBD1 TRBJ1-2 TRBV13 . TGTGCCAGCAGCTCAATATATTTTGGTGTGACAGGGAATACTAACTATGGCTACACCTTC CASSSIYFGVTGNTNYGYTF
. TRBJ1-4 TRBV11-2 . TGTGCCAGCAGCTTAGATTTGGGGAGTGGAGAAAAACTGTTTTTT CASSLDLGSGEKLFF
TRBD1 TRBJ2-7 TRBV27 . TGTGCCAGCACCACATCCTGGACAGGCTCCTACGAGCAGTACTTC CASTTSWTGSYEQYF
. TRBJ2-3 TRBV7-9 . TGTGCCAGCAGCTTAACAGATACGCAGTATTTT CASSLTDTQYF
. TRBJ1-5 TRBV6-1 . TGTGCCAGCAGTGAATGGGAGGGGCAAGATCAGCCCCAGCATTTT CASSEWEGQDQPQHF
. TRBJ2-3 TRBV7-9 once TGTGCCAGCAGCTTAGGGCCTGTGCAACAGTTCGGGTATTTT CASSLGPVQQFGYF